This T cell receptor (beta chain) was recovered during a study of blood T cell repertoires in COVID-19. Assay: immunoSEQ multiplex PCR; the TCRdb copy retains only in-frame clones and omits some. The sample lists more than 200,000 clones, 80% to 90% occurring once. The germline CDR1 and CDR2 sequences are LGHNA and YSLEER. This CDR3 has 16 amino acids. With 0 bases clipped from V and 7 bases from J, the junction kept 9 bases outside the gene matches. Sequenced: peripheral blood. The source is a man between 40 and 49 years old with active or convalescent COVID-19. This sequence joins TRBV4-3 and TRBJ1-3; TRBD1 agrees at 7 bases. The CDR3 spells CASSQDGARGMNTIYF. CDR3 sequence (DNA): TGCGCCAGCAGCCAAGATGGGGCCAGGGGGATGAACACCATATATTTT.